This section outlines one T cell receptor beta chain sequence together with its context. The antigen is unknown. The V segment lost 4 bases and the J segment 4 bases; nucleotides outside the gene matches: 6. Per germline, CDR1 SGHNT and CDR2 YYREEE (reference sequence). The CDR3 loop spans 14 amino acids. The data are from a study of OX40 agonist ivuxolimab in advanced cancers. Findings and limits, study-wide: Compared with CD4+, CD8+ T cells on average had more expanded clones.

Only in-frame clones appear in the TCRdb table, and some are missing; sequencing was by immunoSEQ multiplex PCR. The data show tens of thousands of clones, 75% to 90% seen once. The sequence was collected from an adult with an advanced solid tumor such as melanoma, head and neck, liver or kidney cancer. The sequencing here drew on CD4+ or CD8+ T cells sorted from blood, taken in a trial of the OX40 agonist ivuxolimab. The V and J genes are TRBV5-4 and TRBJ2-7, with 9 nucleotides matching TRBD1. In nucleotides, the CDR3 is TGTGCCAGCAGCCCCGGGACAGGGTCTTACGAGCAGTACTTC. Amino acid sequence: CASSPGTGSYEQYF. Full variable domain (remainder filled in from reference TRBV5-4 and TRBJ2-7): ETGVTQSPTHLIKTRGQQVTLRCSSQSGHNTVSWYQQALGQGPQFIFQYYREEENGRGNFPPRFSGLQFPNYSSELNVNALELDDSALYLCASSPGTGSYEQYFGPGTRLTVT.